Shown below are 8 T cell receptor beta chains from a single sample sequenced in a study of blood T cell repertoires in COVID-19. The repertoire was sequenced with immunoSEQ multiplex PCR; TCRdb's copy has only in-frame clones and lacks some. Of 250,000 or so clones in the sample, approximately 83% are singletons; the top ten hold 1.9%. The sequencing input was PBMCs or T cells enriched from blood (not recorded which). These receptors were collected from a woman aged 45-59 years who had recovered from COVID-19.

The chain combines TRBV7-3 with TRBJ2-1; TRBD2 matches at 15 bases. The CDR3 has 18 residues. Looked up from germline, CDR1 is SGHTA and CDR2 is FQGTGA. The V gene end was trimmed by 2 bases and the J gene end by 6 bases; junction bases not matched to a gene: 8. The CDR3 sequence is CASSLLPGLAGGSNEQFF. The CDR3 DNA reads TGTGCCAGCAGCTTACTCCCCGGACTAGCGGGGGGGTCCAATGAGCAGTTCTTC.

A single count supports this clone. The J gene is TRBJ1-2, the V gene TRBV28; D may be TRBD1 (6 bases). V was cut by 5 bases and J by 6 bases, with 22 bases left in between. The CDR3 spans 16 residues. The germline V gene has CDR1 MDHEN and CDR2 SYDVKM. For the CDR3, the DNA is TGTGCCAGCAGTCTCCCCGGACAGTCGAGGGGGAATGGCTACACCTTC. Translating it yields CASSLPGQSRGNGYTF.

This clone showed up just once. The chain is built from TRBV7-9 and TRBJ2-7, with 7 bases matching TRBD1. V lost 3 bases to trimming and J lost 8 bases; unmatched junction nucleotides: 4. CDR3 size: 12 residues. CDR1 and CDR2 from the germline V gene are SEHNR and FQNEAQ (reference sequence). The CDR3 loop is CASSFEGAQQYF. In DNA, the CDR3 is TGTGCCAGCAGCTTTGAGGGGGCACAGCAGTACTTC.

This clone showed up just once. The chain recombines TRBV10-1 with TRBJ2-1; 9 nucleotides align to TRBD2. The CDR3 totals 14 residues. CDR1 WNHNN and CDR2 SYGVQD come from the germline V gene (reference sequence). V dropped 2 bases and J dropped 7; count of bases not matched to a gene: 3. The CDR3 here is CASSEGGRGNEQFF. The CDR3 nucleotides read TGCGCCAGCAGTGAGGGCGGGAGGGGTAATGAGCAGTTCTTC.

The table lists this clone with a few counts. The V call is TRBV3-1 (or the pseudogene TRBV3-2), the J call TRBJ2-2; the D gene is possibly TRBD2 (7 bases). Looked up from germline, CDR1 is LGHDT and CDR2 is YNNKEL (reference sequence). V lost 2 bases and J lost 4, with 14 bases in between. The CDR3 length is 16 residues. As DNA, the CDR3 is TGTGCCAGCAGCCAAATCGGGGGGCGGGGCACCGGGGAGCTGTTTTTT. Translated: CASSQIGGRGTGELFF.

This clone was seen only once. The chain employs TRBV5-4 and TRBJ2-7; possibly TRBD1 for D (6 bases). Trimming removed 3 bases from V and 2 bases from J, with 15 bases in between. Germline V CDR1 and CDR2: SGHNT, YYREEE (reference sequence). This CDR3 has 15 residues. CDR3 bases: TGTGCCAGCAGCTGGCCGGGACATGACGCCTACGAGCAGTACTTC. Its translation is CASSWPGHDAYEQYF.

The chain combines TRBV7-9 with TRBJ2-3; 8 bases agree with TRBD2. Looked up from germline, CDR1 is SEHNR and CDR2 is FQNEAQ (reference sequence). This CDR3 is 16 amino acids long. After removal of 4 bases from V and 5 bases from J, the junction contained 11 bases not matched to a gene. The CDR3, as DNA: TGTGCCAGCAGCTCCCAGGGGAGCGGGAGTTTAGATACGCAGTATTTT. Translated: CASSSQGSGSLDTQYF.

The chain has TRBV12-5 and TRBJ2-3, with D unclear. Germline assignment: CDR1 LGHNT and CDR2 FRNRAP. Deletions cut 4 bases from V and 3 bases from J, with 5 bases between. The length of the CDR3 is 12 residues. The CDR3 is CASGSGTDTQYF. The CDR3 nucleotides are TGTGCTAGTGGTTCCGGTACAGATACGCAGTATTTT.